Reported below is one TCR beta chain. Its target is unknown. Unique molecular identifiers (one per individual cDNA molecule) were attached. TCRdb ran MiXCR on the 5' RACE reads and lists one entry per CDR3 protein. The table has some 27,000 distinct CDR3 sequences, about 4.2% seen once. The data originate from a study of early T cells in non-severe SARS-CoV-2 infection. Study-wide results and limits: Matching results from VDJdb favored anti-spike CD8 responses, leaving private and CD4 specificities undetected.

This TCR derives from an adult who was a healthcare worker with PCR-confirmed SARS-CoV-2 infection or an uninfected control (not recorded which). Sequenced sample: whole blood.

For the CDR3, the DNA is TGTGCCAGCAGCGTTGGAGTGGGACAAGAGACCCAGTACTTC. Residues: CASSVGVGQETQYF. V and J are TRBV5-4 and TRBJ2-5; D not resolved. The CDR3 has 14 residues. V dropped 4 bases and J dropped 2 bases, with 12 bases sitting between them. CDR1 and CDR2 (germline): SGHNT, YYREEE (reference sequence).